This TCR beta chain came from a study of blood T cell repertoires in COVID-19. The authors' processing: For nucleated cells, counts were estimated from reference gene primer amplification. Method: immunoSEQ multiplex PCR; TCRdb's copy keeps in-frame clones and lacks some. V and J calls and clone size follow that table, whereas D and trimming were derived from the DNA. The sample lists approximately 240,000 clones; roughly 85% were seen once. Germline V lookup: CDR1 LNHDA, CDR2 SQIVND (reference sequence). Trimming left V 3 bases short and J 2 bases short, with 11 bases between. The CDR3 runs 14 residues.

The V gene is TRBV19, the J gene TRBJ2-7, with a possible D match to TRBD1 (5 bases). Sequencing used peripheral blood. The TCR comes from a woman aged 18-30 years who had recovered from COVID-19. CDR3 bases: TGTGCCAGTAGTATCGCCAGGGCTCCCTACGAGCAGTACTTC. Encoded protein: CASSIARAPYEQYF.